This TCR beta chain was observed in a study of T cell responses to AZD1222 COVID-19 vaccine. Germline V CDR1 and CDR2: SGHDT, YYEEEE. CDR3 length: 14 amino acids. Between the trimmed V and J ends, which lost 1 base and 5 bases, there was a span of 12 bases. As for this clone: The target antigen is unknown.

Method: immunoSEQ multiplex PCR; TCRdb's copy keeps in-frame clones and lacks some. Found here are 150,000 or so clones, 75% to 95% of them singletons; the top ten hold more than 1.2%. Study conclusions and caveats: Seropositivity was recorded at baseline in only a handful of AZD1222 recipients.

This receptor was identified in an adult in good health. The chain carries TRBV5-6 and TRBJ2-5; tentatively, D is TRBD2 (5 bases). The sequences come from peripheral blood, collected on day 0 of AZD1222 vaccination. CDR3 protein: CASSLRGPGETQYF. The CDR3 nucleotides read TGTGCCAGCAGCTTGCGGGGTCCCGGGGAGACCCAGTACTTC.